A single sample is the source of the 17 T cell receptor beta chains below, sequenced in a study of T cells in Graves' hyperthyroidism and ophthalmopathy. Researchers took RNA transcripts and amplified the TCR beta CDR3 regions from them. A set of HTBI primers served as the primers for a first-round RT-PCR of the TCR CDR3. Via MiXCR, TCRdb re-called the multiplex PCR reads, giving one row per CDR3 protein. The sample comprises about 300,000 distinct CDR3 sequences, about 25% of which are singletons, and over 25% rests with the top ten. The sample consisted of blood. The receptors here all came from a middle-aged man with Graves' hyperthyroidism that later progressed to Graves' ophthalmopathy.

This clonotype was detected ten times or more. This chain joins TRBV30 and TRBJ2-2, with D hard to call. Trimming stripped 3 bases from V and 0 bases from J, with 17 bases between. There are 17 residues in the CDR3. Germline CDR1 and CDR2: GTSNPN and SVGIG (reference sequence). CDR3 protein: CAWRGPLVSPNTGELFF. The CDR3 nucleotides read TGTGCCTGGAGAGGCCCCCTGGTTTCTCCGAACACCGGGGAGCTGTTTTTT.

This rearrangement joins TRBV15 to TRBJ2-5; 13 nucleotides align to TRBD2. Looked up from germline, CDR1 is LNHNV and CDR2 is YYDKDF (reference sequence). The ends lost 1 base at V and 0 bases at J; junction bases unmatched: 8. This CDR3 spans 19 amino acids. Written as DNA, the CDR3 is TGTGCCACCAGCAGAGCCACTAGCGGGAGGGCCCAGTACCAAGAGACCCAGTACTTC. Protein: CATSRATSGRAQYQETQYF.

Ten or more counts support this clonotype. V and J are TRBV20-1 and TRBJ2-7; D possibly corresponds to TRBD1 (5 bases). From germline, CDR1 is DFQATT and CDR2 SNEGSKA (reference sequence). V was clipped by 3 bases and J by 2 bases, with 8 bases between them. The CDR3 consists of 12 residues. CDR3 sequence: CSARQGAYEQYF. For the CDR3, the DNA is TGCAGTGCTAGGCAGGGCGCCTACGAGCAGTACTTC.

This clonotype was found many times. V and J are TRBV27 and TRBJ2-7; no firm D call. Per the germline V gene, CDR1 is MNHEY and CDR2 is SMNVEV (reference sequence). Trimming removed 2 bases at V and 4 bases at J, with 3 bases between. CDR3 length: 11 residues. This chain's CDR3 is CASSLPYEQYF. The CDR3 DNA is TGTGCCAGCAGTTTACCTTACGAGCAGTACTTC.

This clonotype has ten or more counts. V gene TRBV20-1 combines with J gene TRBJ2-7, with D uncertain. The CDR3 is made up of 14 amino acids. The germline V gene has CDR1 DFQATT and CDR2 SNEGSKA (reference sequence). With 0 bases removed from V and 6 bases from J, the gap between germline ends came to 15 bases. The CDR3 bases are TGCAGTGCTAGAGATCCGGCCAGGTCTGGCGAGCAGTACTTC. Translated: CSARDPARSGEQYF.

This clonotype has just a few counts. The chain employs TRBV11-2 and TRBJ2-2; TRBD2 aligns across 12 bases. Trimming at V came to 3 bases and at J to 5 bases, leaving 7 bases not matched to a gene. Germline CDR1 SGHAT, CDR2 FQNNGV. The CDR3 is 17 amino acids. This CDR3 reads CASSLHPGLAGTGELFF. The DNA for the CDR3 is TGTGCCAGCAGCTTGCACCCGGGACTAGCGGGTACCGGGGAGCTGTTTTTT.

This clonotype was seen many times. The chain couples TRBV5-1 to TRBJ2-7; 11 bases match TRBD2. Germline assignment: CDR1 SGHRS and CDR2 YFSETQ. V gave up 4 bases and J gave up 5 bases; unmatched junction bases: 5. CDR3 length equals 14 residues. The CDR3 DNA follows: TGCGCCAGCAGCACCGGGACTAGCGGTAACGAGCAGTACTTC. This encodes CASSTGTSGNEQYF.

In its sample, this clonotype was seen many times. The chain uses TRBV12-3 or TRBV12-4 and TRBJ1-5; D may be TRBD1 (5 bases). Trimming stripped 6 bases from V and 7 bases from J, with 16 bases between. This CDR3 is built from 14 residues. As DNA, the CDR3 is TGTGCCAGCAGCCCTCAGGGAGGGTTCCAGCCCCAGCATTTT. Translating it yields CASSPQGGFQPQHF.

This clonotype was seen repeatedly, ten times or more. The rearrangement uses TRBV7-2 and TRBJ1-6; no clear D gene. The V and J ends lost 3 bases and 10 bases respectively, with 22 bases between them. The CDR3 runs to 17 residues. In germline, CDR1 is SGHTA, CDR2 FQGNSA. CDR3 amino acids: CASSFLALRILGSPLHF. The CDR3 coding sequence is TGTGCCAGCAGCTTCCTAGCCCTCCGAATACTGGGCTCACCCCTCCACTTT.

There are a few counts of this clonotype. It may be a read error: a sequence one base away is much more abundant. Here the CDR3 reads CASSFGEFYEQYF. CDR3 in DNA: TGTGCCAGCAGTTTCGGAGAGTTCTACGAGCAGTACTTC. The rearrangement uses TRBV12-3 or TRBV12-4 and TRBJ2-7; D ambiguous. The CDR3 covers 13 residues. V gave up 3 bases and J gave up 3 bases, with 9 bases separating them.

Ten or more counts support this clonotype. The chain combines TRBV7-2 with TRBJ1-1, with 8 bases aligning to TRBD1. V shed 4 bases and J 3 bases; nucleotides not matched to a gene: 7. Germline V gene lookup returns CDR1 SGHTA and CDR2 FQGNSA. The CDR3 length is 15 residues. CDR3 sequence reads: CASSSRPGQDTEAFF. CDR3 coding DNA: TGTGCCAGCAGCTCTCGGCCGGGACAGGACACTGAAGCTTTCTTT.

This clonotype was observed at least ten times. CDR3: CASSLAYLTGTTGELFF. The DNA of the CDR3 is TGCGCCAGCAGCTTGGCATATCTGACTGGGACAACCGGGGAGCTGTTTTTT. The chain uses TRBV5-1 and TRBJ2-2, with a weak D call TRBD1 (6 bases). Germline assignment: CDR1 SGHRS and CDR2 YFSETQ. The CDR3 totals 17 residues. Trimming pared 0 bases from V and 5 bases from J, leaving 17 bases between.

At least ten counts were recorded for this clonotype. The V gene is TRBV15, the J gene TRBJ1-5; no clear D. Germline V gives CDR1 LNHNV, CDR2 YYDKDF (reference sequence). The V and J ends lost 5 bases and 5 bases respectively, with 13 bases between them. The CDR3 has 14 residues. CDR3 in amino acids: CATSEERRDQPQHF. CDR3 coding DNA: TGTGCCACCAGCGAGGAAAGAAGGGATCAGCCCCAGCATTTT.

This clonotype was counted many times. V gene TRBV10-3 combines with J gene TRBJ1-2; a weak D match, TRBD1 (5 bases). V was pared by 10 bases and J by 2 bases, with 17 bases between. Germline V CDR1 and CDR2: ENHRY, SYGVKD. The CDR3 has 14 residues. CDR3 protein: CATAEKGTNYGYTF. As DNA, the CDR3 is TGTGCCACCGCCGAAAAAGGGACCAACTATGGCTACACCTTC.

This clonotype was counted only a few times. The CDR3 loop reads CASSESTGIRETQYF. CDR3 nucleotides: TGTGCCAGCAGTGAATCGACAGGGATTAGAGAGACCCAGTACTTC. The chain recombines TRBV28 with TRBJ2-5, with 7 bases fitting TRBD1. V was pared by 5 bases and J by 4 bases, with 10 bases of the junction left unmatched. The CDR3 extends over 15 amino acids. Germline V gene sequence: CDR1 MDHEN, CDR2 SYDVKM.

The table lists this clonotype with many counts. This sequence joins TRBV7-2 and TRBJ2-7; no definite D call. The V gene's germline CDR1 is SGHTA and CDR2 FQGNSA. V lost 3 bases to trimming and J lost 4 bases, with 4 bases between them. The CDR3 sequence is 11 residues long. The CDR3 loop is CASSFRYEQYF. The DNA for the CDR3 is TGTGCCAGCAGCTTCCGTTACGAGCAGTACTTC.

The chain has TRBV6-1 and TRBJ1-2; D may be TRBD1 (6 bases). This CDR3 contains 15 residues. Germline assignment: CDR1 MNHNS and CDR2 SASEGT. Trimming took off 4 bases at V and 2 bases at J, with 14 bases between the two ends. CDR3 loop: CASSAEKTGNYGYTF. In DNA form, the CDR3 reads TGTGCCAGCAGTGCCGAAAAAACAGGGAACTATGGCTACACCTTC.